This T cell receptor beta chain originates from a study of T cells in Graves' hyperthyroidism and ophthalmopathy. This clonotype has only a few counts. CDR1 is SGDLS, CDR2 YYNGEE, per germline. The CDR3 is made up of 14 amino acids. J lost 5 bases, V lost 0 bases, and 3 bases had no gene match. An absence of ophthalmopathy progression within 18 months meant stable Graves' hyperthyroidism. Criteria for exclusion of patients were uncontrolled infection, other autoimmune disease, pregnancy or lactation. 10 ml of fresh peripheral blood supplied the PBMCs. Amplification of TCR beta CDR3 regions used RNA as the template. The study used the HTBI primer set for a first-round RT-PCR of the TCR CDR3. MiXCR, run by TCRdb on the multiplex PCR reads, gives a single entry per CDR3 protein. The sample consists of 300,000 or so distinct CDR3 sequences, around 16% of them appearing once.

Sequencing input: blood. V usage is TRBV9 and J usage is TRBJ2-3, with 7 bases identical to TRBD2. This sequence originates from a man under 40 with Graves' hyperthyroidism. The CDR3 loop is CASSVAPGGDTQYF. In DNA, the CDR3 is TGTGCCAGCAGCGTAGCCCCGGGAGGAGATACGCAGTATTTT. Supplemented by reference TRBV9 and TRBJ2-3, the full variable domain reads DSGVTQTPKHLITATGQRVTLRCSPRSGDLSVYWYQQSLDQGLQFLIQYYNGEERAKGNILERFSAQQFPDLHSELNLSSLELGDSALYFCASSVAPGGDTQYFGPGTRLTVL.